The T cell receptor (beta chain) described here comes from a study of immune cell composition in non-small cell lung cancer. Study observations and caveats: Roughly 80% of squamous and under 35% of adenocarcinoma cases had tumour-associated clones >0.5%. Tumour TCR-beta clonality was not significantly tied to smoking pack-years. Squamous lung tumours showed higher top 10 clone scores and clonality than adenocarcinomas.

Notes on this clone: Its antigen is undetermined.

The assay was immunoSEQ multiplex PCR, and TCRdb's table has in-frame clones only and misses some. The sample yields approximately 11,000 clones, 64% seen once. Germline V lookup: CDR1 SGHNT, CDR2 YYREEE (reference sequence). This CDR3 is 16 amino acids long. After removal of 4 bases from V and 4 bases from J, the junction contained 11 bases not matched to a gene. The chain uses TRBV5-4 and TRBJ2-1; TRBD2 matches at 7 bases. The source material was lung tumor tissue. The receptor was derived from a human donor with non-small cell lung cancer. The CDR3 DNA follows: TGTGCCAGCAGCGAGCGAGCGGGAATAGGGTACAATGAGCAGTTCTTC. It specifies CASSERAGIGYNEQFF.